This T cell receptor beta chain appears in the sequencing data of a study of blood T cell repertoires in COVID-19. Looking at the study overall: Samples of COVID-19 (acute and convalescent) were obtained from the United States, Italy and Spain. PBMCs, B-cell-depleted T cells, or T cells provided the cDNA or gDNA that made up the material.

Between the trimmed V and J ends, which lost 1 base and 3 bases, there was a span of 7 bases. Germline V gene sequence: CDR1 SGHTA, CDR2 FQGTGA. This CDR3 is built from 13 residues. Sequencing was performed with immunoSEQ multiplex PCR; in TCRdb, only in-frame clones are kept and a portion is missing. The sample carries 200,000 or so clones, roughly 80% recorded once. J is TRBJ2-7 and V is TRBV7-3, with D uncertain. The receptor's source is a woman older than 75 with acute or convalescent COVID-19. Sequencing was done on a sample of peripheral blood. The CDR3 region is CASSLNPDYEQYF. The CDR3 nucleotides are TGTGCCAGCAGCTTAAATCCAGACTACGAGCAGTACTTC.